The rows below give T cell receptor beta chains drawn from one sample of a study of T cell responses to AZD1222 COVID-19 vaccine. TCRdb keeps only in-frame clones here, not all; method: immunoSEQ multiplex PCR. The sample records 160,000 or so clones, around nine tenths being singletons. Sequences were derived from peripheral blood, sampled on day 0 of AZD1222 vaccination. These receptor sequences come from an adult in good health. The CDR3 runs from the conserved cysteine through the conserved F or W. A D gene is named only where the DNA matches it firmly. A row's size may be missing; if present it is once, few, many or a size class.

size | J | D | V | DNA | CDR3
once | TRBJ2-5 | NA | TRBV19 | TGTGCCAGCTCGGGTCGGGGGACGGAGACCCAGTACTTC | CASSGRGTETQYF
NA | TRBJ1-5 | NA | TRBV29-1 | TGCAGCGTTGGTGAGGGAGCAAATCAGCCCCAGCATTTT | CSVGEGANQPQHF
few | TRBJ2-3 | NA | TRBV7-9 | TGTGCCAACGAGGCCTACGGCGGCGGCAAGCAGCGGGTCACAGATACGCAGTATTTT | CANEAYGGGKQRVTDTQYF
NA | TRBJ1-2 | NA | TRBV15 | TGTGCCACCAGCGAAGCAGGGTATGGCTACACCTTC | CATSEAGYGYTF
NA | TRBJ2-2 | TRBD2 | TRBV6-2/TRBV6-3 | TGTGCCAGCAGTGACGGGGGGGCTGGTCGCGGGGAGCTGTTTTTT | CASSDGGAGRGELFF
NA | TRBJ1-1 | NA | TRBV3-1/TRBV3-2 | TGTGCCAGCAGCCCTGAAGCTTTCTTT | CASSPEAFF
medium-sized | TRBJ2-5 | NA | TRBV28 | TGTGCCAGCAGTAGGGACGCCCGCTATTCCCCTGTGGAGACCCAGTACTTC | CASSRDARYSPVETQYF
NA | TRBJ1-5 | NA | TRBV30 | TGTGCCTGGAGTAGGGCCGGCGGCAATCAGCCCCAGCATTTT | CAWSRAGGNQPQHF
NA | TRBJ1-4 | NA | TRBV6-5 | TGTGCCAGCAGTTACGGGGGACGGAATAATGAAAAACTGTTTTTT | CASSYGGRNNEKLFF
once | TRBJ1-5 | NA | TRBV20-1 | TGCAGTGCTAGTGACGGAAACAATCAGCCCCAGCATTTT | CSASDGNNQPQHF
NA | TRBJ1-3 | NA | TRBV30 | TGTGCCTGGAGTCCCCGGGGCTTCTCTGGAAACACCATATATTTT | CAWSPRGFSGNTIYF